Sequencing of this TCR beta chain was carried out in a study of blood T cell repertoires in COVID-19. Study context: Collection of acute and convalescent COVID-19 samples took place in the United States, Italy and Spain.

Profiling relied on immunoSEQ multiplex PCR, and the TCRdb table lists in-frame clones only, not all of them. The sample consists of more than 110,000 clones, approximately 80% of them appearing once. Participants reported their clinical history, and cohort assignment relied on those reports. Within the 2 weeks before study entry, each person in the exposed group met a COVID-19 case. The receptor was derived from a woman aged 18-29 years who had been exposed to COVID-19. Material: PBMCs or T cells enriched from blood (not recorded which).

CDR3 DNA: TGTGCCAGCAGCCCCCGGGACTACCCTGGATACGAGCAGTACTTC. This codes for CASSPRDYPGYEQYF. J is TRBJ2-7 and V is TRBV13; 7 bases fit TRBD2. There are 15 residues in the CDR3. The J segment lost 4 bases and the V segment lost 5 bases, leaving 11 bases of the junction unmatched. Germline CDR1 PRHDT, CDR2 FYEKMQ (reference sequence).